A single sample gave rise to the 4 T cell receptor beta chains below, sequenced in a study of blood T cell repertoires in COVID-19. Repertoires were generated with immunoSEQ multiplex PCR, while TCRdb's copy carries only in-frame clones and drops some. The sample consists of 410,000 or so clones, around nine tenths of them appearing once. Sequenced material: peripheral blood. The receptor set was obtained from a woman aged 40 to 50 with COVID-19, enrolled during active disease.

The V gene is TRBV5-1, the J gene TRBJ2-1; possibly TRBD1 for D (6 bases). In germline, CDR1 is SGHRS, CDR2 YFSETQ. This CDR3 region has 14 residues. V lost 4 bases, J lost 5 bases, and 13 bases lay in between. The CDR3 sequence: CASSRPPGDNEQFF. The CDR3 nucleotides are TGCGCCAGCAGCAGACCCCCAGGGGACAATGAGCAGTTCTTC. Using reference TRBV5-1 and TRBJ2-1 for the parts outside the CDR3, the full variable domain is KAGVTQTPRYLIKTRGQQVTLSCSPISGHRSVSWYQQTPGQGLQFLFEYFSETQRNKGNFPGRFSGRQFSNSRSEMNVSTLELGDSALYLCASSRPPGDNEQFFGPGTRLTVL.

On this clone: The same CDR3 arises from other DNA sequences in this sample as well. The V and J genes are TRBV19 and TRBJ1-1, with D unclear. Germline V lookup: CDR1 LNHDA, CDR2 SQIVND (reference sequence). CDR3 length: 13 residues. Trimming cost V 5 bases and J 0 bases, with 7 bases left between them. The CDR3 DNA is TGTGCCAGTAGTGGGCAGCTGAACACTGAAGCTTTCTTT. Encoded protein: CASSGQLNTEAFF.

The CDR3 region has the DNA TGTGCCAGCAGCCTCAGACAGGGGAACGCTCTGACTTTC. Translated: CASSLRQGNALTF. The chain combines TRBV7-3 with TRBJ2-6; 8 nucleotides agree with TRBD1. Germline CDR1 SGHTA, CDR2 FQGTGA. The CDR3 spans 13 residues. The trim removed 5 bases at V and 16 bases at J, leaving 10 bases unmatched. The full variable domain, rest sourced from reference TRBV7-3 and TRBJ2-6, is GAGVSQTPSNKVTEKGKYVELRCDPISGHTALYWYRQSLGQGPEFLIYFQGTGAADDSGLPNDRFFAVRPEGSVSTLKIQRTERGDSAVYLCASSLRQGNALTFGAGSRLTVL.

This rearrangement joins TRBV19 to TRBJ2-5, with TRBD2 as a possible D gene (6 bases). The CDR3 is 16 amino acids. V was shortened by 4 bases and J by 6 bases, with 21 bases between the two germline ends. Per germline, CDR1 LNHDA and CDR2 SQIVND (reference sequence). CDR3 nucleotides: TGTGCCAGTAGTACCTCAGGGAGGAGGTTCCCGAAGACCCAGTACTTC. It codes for CASSTSGRRFPKTQYF.